The 22 T cell receptor beta chains reported below all come from one sample, sequenced in a study of blood T cell repertoires in COVID-19. Sequencing used immunoSEQ multiplex PCR; TCRdb keeps in-frame clones, though not all of them. The data show almost 500,000 clones, about nine tenths seen once. Sequenced sample: PBMCs or T cells enriched from blood (not recorded which). The receptors here all came from a woman aged 60-70 years who had recovered from COVID-19.

V is TRBV2 and J is TRBJ2-5; D might be TRBD2 (6 bases). Germline V gives CDR1 SNHLY, CDR2 FYNNEI. The CDR3 runs 12 residues. Trimming pared 6 bases from V and 7 bases from J, leaving 12 bases between. CDR3 sequence: CASSQGGGTQYF. The CDR3 DNA is TGTGCCAGCAGCCAGGGAGGTGGGACCCAGTACTTC. Looking up the rest from reference TRBV2 and TRBJ2-5 gives the full variable domain: EPEVTQTPSHQVTQMGQEVILRCVPISNHLYFYWYRQILGQKVEFLVSFYNNEISEKSEIFDDQFSVERPDGSNFTLKIRSTKLEDSAMYFCASSQGGGTQYFGPGTRLLVL.

V is TRBV2 and J is TRBJ1-2, with TRBD1 matching over 8 bases. The CDR3 is 13 residues long. Germline-derived CDR1 and CDR2 are SNHLY and FYNNEI. The trim removed 6 bases at V and 7 bases at J, leaving 7 bases unmatched. The CDR3 DNA reads TGTGCCAGCAGGGACAGGGCAAAACCTGGCTACACCTTC. Its protein product is CASRDRAKPGYTF.

The chain recombines TRBV5-1 with TRBJ2-2; the match to TRBD1 covers 10 bases. The CDR3 consists of 15 residues. Germline CDR1 SGHRS, CDR2 YFSETQ. Trimming at V came to 3 bases and at J to 4 bases, leaving 3 bases not matched to a gene. DNA of the CDR3: TGCGCCAGCAGCTACCGACAGGGGGCCACCGGGGAGCTGTTTTTT. Translated, it gives CASSYRQGATGELFF.

The J gene is TRBJ1-1, the V gene TRBV11-2, with TRBD1 as a possible D gene (5 bases). Germline CDR1 reads SGHAT; CDR2 reads FQNNGV. V was trimmed by 3 bases and J by 0 bases, leaving 14 bases between them. This CDR3 is built from 16 residues. In DNA, the CDR3 is TGTGCCAGCAGCTTCTCCTTAAGGACACTGAACACTGAAGCTTTCTTT. The encoded protein is CASSFSLRTLNTEAFF.

The genes are TRBV6-5 and TRBJ1-1; possibly TRBD1 for D (6 bases). Germline V lookup: CDR1 MNHEY, CDR2 SVGAGI. The CDR3 has 14 residues. Trimming took 6 bases from V and 0 from J, leaving 11 bases between them. The CDR3 DNA reads TGTGCCAGCAGCCTAGGGACATTGAACACTGAAGCTTTCTTT. This codes for CASSLGTLNTEAFF.

CDR3 protein: CASSGRLAGGSSYEQYV. CDR3 nucleotide sequence: TGTGCCAGCAGTGGCCGACTAGCGGGGGGGAGCTCCTACGAGCAGTACGTC. The chain carries TRBV6-1 and TRBJ2-7; 14 nucleotides align to TRBD2. The CDR3 extends over 17 amino acids. Germline lookup yields CDR1 MNHNS and CDR2 SASEGT. The V segment lost 4 bases and the J segment 0 bases; nucleotides outside the gene matches: 5.

The chain recombines TRBV30 with TRBJ2-1, with D tentatively TRBD1 (5 bases). The germline gives CDR1 GTSNPN, CDR2 SVGIG (reference sequence). There are 15 residues in the CDR3. V was shortened by 4 bases and J by 2 bases, with 15 bases between the two germline ends. CDR3 coding DNA: TGTGCCTGGACCGTCCTAGGGGTCCCCTACAATGAGCAGTTCTTC. Translated, it gives CAWTVLGVPYNEQFF.

The chain has TRBV4-1 and TRBJ1-4; D is ambiguous. Germline V gene sequence: CDR1 MGHRA, CDR2 YSYEKL. The CDR3 is 15 amino acids. V was shortened by 0 bases and J by 5 bases, with 10 bases between the two germline ends. The CDR3 sequence: CASSQEGGKNEKLFF. The DNA for the CDR3 is TGCGCCAGCAGCCAAGAAGGCGGGAAAAATGAAAAACTGTTTTTT.

CDR3 bases: TGTGCCAGCAGTTTCCAGGGGTCACCCCTCCACTTT. Encoded protein: CASSFQGSPLHF. The chain links TRBV12-3 or TRBV12-4 to TRBJ1-6, with D maybe TRBD1 (6 bases). V was clipped by 3 bases and J by 10 bases, with 7 bases between them. There are 12 residues in the CDR3.

V usage is TRBV11-3 and J usage is TRBJ2-5, with TRBD1 matching over 10 bases. This CDR3 comprises 16 residues. J was trimmed by 4 bases and V by 0 bases; bases with no gene match: 5. Per the germline V gene, CDR1 is SGHNT and CDR2 is YENEEA. The CDR3 is CASSLEGTGVRETQYF. The CDR3 DNA is TGTGCCAGCAGCTTAGAGGGGACAGGGGTTCGAGAGACCCAGTACTTC.

This clone was found a few times. This chain links TRBV6-5 with TRBJ2-7; 8 bases fit TRBD1. Germline values: CDR1 MNHEY, CDR2 SVGAGI. The CDR3 runs 15 residues. V shed 0 bases and J 2 bases; nucleotides not matched to a gene: 3. In nucleotides, the CDR3 is TGTGCCAGCAGTTACTCGCGGACAGGGCCCTACGAGCAGTACTTC. This gives the protein CASSYSRTGPYEQYF.

The CDR3 spells CASSQEGSQPQHF. Written as DNA, the CDR3 is TGTGCCAGCAGCCAAGAGGGGAGTCAGCCCCAGCATTTT. This sequence joins TRBV4-2 and TRBJ1-5; no reliable D call. The CDR3 is 13 amino acids. Germline loops: CDR1 LGHNA, CDR2 YNFKEQ. V lost 0 bases to trimming and J lost 6 bases, with 6 bases between them.

In regard to this clone: Other nucleotide sequences in the sample specify the same CDR3. This sequence joins TRBV24-1 and TRBJ1-5, with TRBD1 matching 8 bases. Germline loops: CDR1 KGHDR, CDR2 SFDVKD. This CDR3 spans 14 amino acids. V shed 3 bases and J 4 bases; nucleotides not matched to a gene: 1. CDR3 residues: CATSDGQGNQPQHF. DNA of the CDR3: TGTGCCACCAGTGATGGACAGGGAAATCAGCCCCAGCATTTT.

This clone was seen only once. The V call is TRBV6-2 or TRBV6-3, the J call TRBJ1-2; TRBD1 matches 9 bases. The J segment lost 3 bases and the V segment lost 2 bases, leaving 16 bases of the junction unmatched. There are 19 residues in the CDR3. Germline CDR1 MNHEY, CDR2 SVGEGT. CDR3 sequence: CASSYPISGQGSLDYGYTF. The CDR3 DNA is TGTGCCAGCAGTTACCCAATATCGGGACAGGGATCTTTGGACTATGGCTACACCTTC.

The chain couples TRBV6-6 to TRBJ2-7, with 9 nucleotides matching TRBD1. The CDR3 has 17 amino acids. V shed 5 bases, J shed 0 bases, and the junction held 11 bases outside the gene matches. Germline CDR1 reads MNHNY; CDR2 reads SVGAGI (reference sequence). As DNA, the CDR3 is TGTGCCAGCAGTCCCCCTCCGGGGACAGGGTCCTCCTACGAGCAGTACGTC. Translating it yields CASSPPPGTGSSYEQYV.

V is TRBV2 and J is TRBJ2-7; TRBD2 is a possible D gene (5 bases). V lost 4 bases and J 3 bases, leaving 10 bases between the germline ends. The length of the CDR3 is 13 residues. CDR1 SNHLY and CDR2 FYNNEI come from the germline V gene. CDR3 DNA: TGTGCCAGCAGTGCGGACTTCCTCTACGAGCAGTACTTC. The encoded protein is CASSADFLYEQYF.

This chain joins TRBV12-3 or TRBV12-4 and TRBJ1-2, with TRBD1 identical over 7 bases. This CDR3 has 13 residues. With V trimmed by 7 bases and J by 4 bases, 6 bases remained unmatched. CDR3 residues: CASTRQGGYGYTF. The CDR3 coding sequence is TGTGCCAGCACGCGACAGGGTGGCTATGGCTACACCTTC.

This clone was detected only once. This rearrangement joins TRBV27 to TRBJ1-3, with D possibly being TRBD1 (6 bases). Germline assignment: CDR1 MNHEY and CDR2 SMNVEV (reference sequence). This CDR3 is built from 16 residues. Trimming removed 6 bases at V and 4 bases at J, with 19 bases between. CDR3: CASRRSLQGSGNTIYF. The CDR3, as DNA: TGTGCCAGCAGACGTTCCCTTCAGGGGTCCGGAAACACCATATATTTT.

The chain combines TRBV6-6 with TRBJ1-1; tentatively, D is TRBD1 (5 bases). V was shortened by 2 bases and J by 11 bases, with 18 bases between the two germline ends. The CDR3 length is 14 residues. Germline V gene data show CDR1 as MNHNY and CDR2 as SVGAGI (reference sequence). CDR3 residues: CASSYGGGEGWAFF. CDR3 sequence (DNA): TGTGCCAGCAGTTACGGGGGAGGAGAAGGGTGGGCTTTCTTT.

This clone was detected a few times. V gene TRBV15 combines with J gene TRBJ2-1, with TRBD2 identical over 13 bases. CDR3 length: 17 residues. Germline loops: CDR1 LNHNV, CDR2 YYDKDF (reference sequence). V lost 5 bases and J lost 5; bases outside the gene matches: 9. The CDR3 reads CATSSLAGGPGDNEQFF. CDR3 in DNA: TGTGCCACCAGCTCACTAGCGGGGGGGCCGGGGGACAATGAGCAGTTCTTC. The full variable domain, rest sourced from reference TRBV15 and TRBJ2-1, is DAMVIQNPRYQVTQFGKPVTLSCSQTLNHNVMYWYQQKSSQAPKLLFHYYDKDFNNEADTPDNFQSRRPNTSFCFLDIRSPGLGDTAMYLCATSSLAGGPGDNEQFFGPGTRLTVL.

This clone appeared once. This chain links TRBV3-1 (or the pseudogene TRBV3-2) with TRBJ1-1; no reliable D call. The CDR3 is 15 amino acids. V gave up 4 bases and J gave up 4 bases, with 16 bases separating them. The germline CDR1 and CDR2 sequences are LGHDT and YNNKEL (reference sequence). The CDR3 nucleotides are TGTGCCAGCAGCCGCCCACGCGGAGAGACCACTGAAGCTTTCTTT. Its protein is CASSRPRGETTEAFF.

The chain couples TRBV19 to TRBJ1-2; 8 bases are shared with TRBD1. The CDR3 is 15 amino acids. Per germline, CDR1 LNHDA and CDR2 SQIVND (reference sequence). V shed 6 bases and J 2 bases; nucleotides not matched to a gene: 8. The CDR3 here is CASRSSPGGNYGYTF. CDR3 DNA: TGTGCCAGTAGATCTTCTCCAGGGGGCAACTATGGCTACACCTTC.